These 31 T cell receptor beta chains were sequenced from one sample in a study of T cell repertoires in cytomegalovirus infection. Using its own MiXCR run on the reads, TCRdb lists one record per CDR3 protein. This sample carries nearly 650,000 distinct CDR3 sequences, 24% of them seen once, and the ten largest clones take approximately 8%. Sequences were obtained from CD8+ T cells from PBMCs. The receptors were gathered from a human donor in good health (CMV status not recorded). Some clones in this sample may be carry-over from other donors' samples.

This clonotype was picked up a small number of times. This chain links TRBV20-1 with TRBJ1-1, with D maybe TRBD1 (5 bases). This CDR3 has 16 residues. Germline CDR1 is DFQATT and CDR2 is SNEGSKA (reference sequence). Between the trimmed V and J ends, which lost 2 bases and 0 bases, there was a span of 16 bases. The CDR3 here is CSARPPRDGMNTEAFF. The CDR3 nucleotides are TGCAGTGCTAGACCTCCGAGGGACGGCATGAACACTGAAGCTTTCTTT.

The CDR3 is CSARDFRAGVYTGELFF. The CDR3 DNA reads TGCAGTGCTAGAGACTTCCGAGCGGGGGTGTACACCGGGGAGCTGTTTTTT. This rearrangement joins TRBV20-1 to TRBJ2-2; TRBD2 agrees at 8 bases. V dropped 0 bases and J dropped 3; count of bases not matched to a gene: 9. Germline V gives CDR1 DFQATT, CDR2 SNEGSKA (reference sequence). This CDR3 has 17 residues.

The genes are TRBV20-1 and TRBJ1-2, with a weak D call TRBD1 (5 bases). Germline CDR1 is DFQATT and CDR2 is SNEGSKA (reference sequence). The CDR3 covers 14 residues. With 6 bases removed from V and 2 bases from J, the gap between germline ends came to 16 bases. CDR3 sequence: CSAVGTFLNYGYTF. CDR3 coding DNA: TGCAGTGCCGTCGGGACTTTCTTAAACTATGGCTACACCTTC.

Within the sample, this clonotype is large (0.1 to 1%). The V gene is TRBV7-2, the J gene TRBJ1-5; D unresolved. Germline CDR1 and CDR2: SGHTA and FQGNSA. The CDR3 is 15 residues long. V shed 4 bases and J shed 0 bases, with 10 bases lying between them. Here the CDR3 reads CASSSDYYSNQPQHF. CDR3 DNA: TGTGCCAGCAGCTCGGACTATTATAGCAATCAGCCCCAGCATTTT.

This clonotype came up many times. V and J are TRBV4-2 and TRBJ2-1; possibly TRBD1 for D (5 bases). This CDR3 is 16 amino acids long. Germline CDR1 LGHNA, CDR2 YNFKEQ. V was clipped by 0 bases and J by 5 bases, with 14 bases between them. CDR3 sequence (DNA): TGTGCCAGCAGCCAAGACCGGTCAGGGCGAAACAATGAGCAGTTCTTC. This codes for CASSQDRSGRNNEQFF.

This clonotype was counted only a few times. The chain's CDR3 is CASSLVWESVEKLFF. The CDR3 nucleotides are TGTGCCAGCAGCTTAGTATGGGAGTCGGTTGAAAAACTGTTTTTT. V and J are TRBV7-8 and TRBJ1-4; D gene ambiguous. This CDR3 region has 15 residues. The germline CDR1 and CDR2 sequences are SGHVS and FQNEAQ. V shed 1 base and J shed 7 bases, with 13 bases lying between them.

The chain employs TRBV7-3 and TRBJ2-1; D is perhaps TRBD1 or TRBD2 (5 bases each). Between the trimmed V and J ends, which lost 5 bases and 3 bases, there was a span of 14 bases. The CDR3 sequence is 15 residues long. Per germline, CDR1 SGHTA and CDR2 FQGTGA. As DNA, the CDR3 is TGTGCCAGCAGCCCGGGACCGTATAACTACAATGAGCAGTTCTTC. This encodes CASSPGPYNYNEQFF. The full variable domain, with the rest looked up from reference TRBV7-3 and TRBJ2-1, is GAGVSQTPSNKVTEKGKYVELRCDPISGHTALYWYRQSLGQGPEFLIYFQGTGAADDSGLPNDRFFAVRPEGSVSTLKIQRTERGDSAVYLCASSPGPYNYNEQFFGPGTRLTVL.

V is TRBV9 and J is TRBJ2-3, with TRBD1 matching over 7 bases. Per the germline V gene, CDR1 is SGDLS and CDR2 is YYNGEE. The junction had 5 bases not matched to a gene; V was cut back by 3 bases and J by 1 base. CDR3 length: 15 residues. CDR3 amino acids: CASSDRTGGTDTQYF. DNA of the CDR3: TGTGCCAGCAGCGATCGGACAGGTGGCACAGATACGCAGTATTTT.

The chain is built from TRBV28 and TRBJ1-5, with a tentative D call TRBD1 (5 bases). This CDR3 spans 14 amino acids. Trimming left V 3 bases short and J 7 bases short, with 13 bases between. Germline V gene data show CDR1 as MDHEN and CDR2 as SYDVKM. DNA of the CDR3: TGTGCCAGCAGTTTCCTAGGGGCCAAACAGCCCCAGCATTTT. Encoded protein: CASSFLGAKQPQHF.

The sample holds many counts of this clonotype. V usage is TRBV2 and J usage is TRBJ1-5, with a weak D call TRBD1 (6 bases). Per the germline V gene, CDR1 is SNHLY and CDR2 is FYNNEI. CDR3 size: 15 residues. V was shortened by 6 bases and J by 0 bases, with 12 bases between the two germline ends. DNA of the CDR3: TGTGCCAGCAGAACAGGGAGCTATAGCAATCAGCCCCAGCATTTT. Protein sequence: CASRTGSYSNQPQHF.

The CDR3 coding sequence is TGTGCCAGCAGCCAAGATCGACGGACCCCCTCCTACGAGCAGTACTTC. Its translation: CASSQDRRTPSYEQYF. The rearrangement links TRBV14 to TRBJ2-7; D is undetermined. CDR1 is SGHDN, CDR2 FVKESK, per germline. CDR3 length: 16 amino acids. The V gene lost 0 bases and the J gene lost 0 bases, with 12 bases spanning the gap.

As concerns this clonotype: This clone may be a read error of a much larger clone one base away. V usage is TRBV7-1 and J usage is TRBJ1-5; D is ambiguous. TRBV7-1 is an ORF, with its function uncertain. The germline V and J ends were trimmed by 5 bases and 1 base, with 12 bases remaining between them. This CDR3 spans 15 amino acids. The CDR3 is CASSPPDLSNQPQHF. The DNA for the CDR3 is TGTGCCAGCAGCCCACCGGACCTCAGCAATCAGCCCCAGCATTTT.

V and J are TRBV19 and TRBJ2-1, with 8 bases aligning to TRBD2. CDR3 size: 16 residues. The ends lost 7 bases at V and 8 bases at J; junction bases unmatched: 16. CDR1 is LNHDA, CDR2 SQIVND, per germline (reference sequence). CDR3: CASTPDRTGGAYEQFF. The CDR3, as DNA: TGTGCCAGTACTCCAGACCGAACGGGGGGGGCGTATGAGCAGTTCTTC.

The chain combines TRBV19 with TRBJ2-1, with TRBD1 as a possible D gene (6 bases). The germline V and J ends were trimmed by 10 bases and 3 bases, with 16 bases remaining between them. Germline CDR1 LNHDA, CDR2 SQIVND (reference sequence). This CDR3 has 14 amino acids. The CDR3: CATRGGEGYNEQFF. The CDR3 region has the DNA TGTGCCACCAGAGGGGGAGAAGGCTACAATGAGCAGTTCTTC.

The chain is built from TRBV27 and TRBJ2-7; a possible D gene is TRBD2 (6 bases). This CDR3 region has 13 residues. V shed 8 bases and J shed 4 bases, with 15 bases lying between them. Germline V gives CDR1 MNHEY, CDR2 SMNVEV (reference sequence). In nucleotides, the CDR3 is TGTGCCAGCGGCCCGGGACTGCCTTACGAGCAGTACTTC. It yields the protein CASGPGLPYEQYF.

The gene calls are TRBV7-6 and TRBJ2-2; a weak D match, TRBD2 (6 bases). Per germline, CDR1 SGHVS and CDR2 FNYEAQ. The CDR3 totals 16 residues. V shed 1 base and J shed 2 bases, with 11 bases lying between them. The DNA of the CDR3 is TGTGCCAGCAGCTTAGACTATAGCGGTAACACCGGGGAGCTGTTTTTT. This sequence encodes CASSLDYSGNTGELFF. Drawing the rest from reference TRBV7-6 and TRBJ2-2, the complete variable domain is GAGVSQSPRYKVTKRGQDVALRCDPISGHVSLYWYRQALGQGPEFLTYFNYEAQQDKSGLPNDRFSAERPEGSISTLTIQRTEQRDSAMYRCASSLDYSGNTGELFFGEGSRLTVL.

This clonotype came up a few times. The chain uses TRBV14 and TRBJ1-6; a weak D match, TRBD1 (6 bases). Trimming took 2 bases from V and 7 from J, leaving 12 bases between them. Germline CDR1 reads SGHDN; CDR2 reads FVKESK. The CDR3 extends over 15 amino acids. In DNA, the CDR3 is TGTGCCAGCAGCCAATCCAGGGGTCCAAATTCACCCCTCCACTTT. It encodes CASSQSRGPNSPLHF.

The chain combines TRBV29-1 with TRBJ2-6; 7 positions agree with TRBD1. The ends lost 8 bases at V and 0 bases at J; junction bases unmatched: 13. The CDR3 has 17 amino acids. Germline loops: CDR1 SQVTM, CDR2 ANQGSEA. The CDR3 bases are TGCAGCCCCGAGGGGGACAGCGACTGCTCTGGGGCCAACGTCCTGACTTTC. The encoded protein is CSPEGDSDCSGANVLTF.

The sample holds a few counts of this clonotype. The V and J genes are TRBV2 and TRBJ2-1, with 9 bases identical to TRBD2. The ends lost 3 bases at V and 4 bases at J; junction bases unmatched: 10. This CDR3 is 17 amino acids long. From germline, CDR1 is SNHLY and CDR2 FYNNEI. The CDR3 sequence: CASSDPRLAGLYNEQFF. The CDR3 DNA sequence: TGTGCCAGCAGTGATCCTCGGCTAGCGGGGTTATACAATGAGCAGTTCTTC.

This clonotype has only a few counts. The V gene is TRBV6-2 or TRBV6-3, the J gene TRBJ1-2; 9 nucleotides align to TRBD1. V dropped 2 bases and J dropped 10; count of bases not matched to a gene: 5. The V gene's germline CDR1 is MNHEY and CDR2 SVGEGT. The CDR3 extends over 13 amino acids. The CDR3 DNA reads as TGTGCCAGCAGTTACGCCCGGGACAGGGACTACACCTTC. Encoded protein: CASSYARDRDYTF.

The CDR3 bases are TGTGCCAGCAGTTTATGGGGGGCCAAAGATACGCAGTATTTT. Protein product: CASSLWGAKDTQYF. The gene calls are TRBV12-3 or TRBV12-4 and TRBJ2-3, with D perhaps TRBD1 or TRBD2 (6 bases each). V dropped 2 bases and J dropped 5 bases, with 11 bases sitting between them. The CDR3 is 14 residues long.

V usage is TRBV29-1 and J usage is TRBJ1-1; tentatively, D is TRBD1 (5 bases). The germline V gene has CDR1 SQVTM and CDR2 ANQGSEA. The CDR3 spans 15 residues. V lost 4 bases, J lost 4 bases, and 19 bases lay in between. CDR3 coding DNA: TGCAGCGTTGCCCTGGGACCGCAAAGGGGCACTGAAGCTTTCTTT. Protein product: CSVALGPQRGTEAFF. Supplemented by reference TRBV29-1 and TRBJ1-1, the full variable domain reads SAVISQKPSRDICQRGTSLTIQCQVDSQVTMMFWYRQQPGQSLTLIATANQGSEATYESGFVIDKFPISRPNLTFSTLTVSNMSPEDSSIYLCSVALGPQRGTEAFFGQGTRLTVV.

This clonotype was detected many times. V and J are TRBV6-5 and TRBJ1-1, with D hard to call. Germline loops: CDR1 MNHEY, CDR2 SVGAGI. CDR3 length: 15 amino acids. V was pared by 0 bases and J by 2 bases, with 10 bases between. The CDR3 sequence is CASSYSLPPNTEAFF. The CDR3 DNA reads TGTGCCAGCAGTTACTCCCTCCCCCCAAACACTGAAGCTTTCTTT.

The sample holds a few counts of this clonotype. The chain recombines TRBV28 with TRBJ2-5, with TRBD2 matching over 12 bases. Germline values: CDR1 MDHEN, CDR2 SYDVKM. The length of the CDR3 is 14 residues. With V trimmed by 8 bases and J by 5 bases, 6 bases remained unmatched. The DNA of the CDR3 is TGTGCCAGCGAAAGCCTAGCGGGGGGGGAGACCCAGTACTTC. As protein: CASESLAGGETQYF.

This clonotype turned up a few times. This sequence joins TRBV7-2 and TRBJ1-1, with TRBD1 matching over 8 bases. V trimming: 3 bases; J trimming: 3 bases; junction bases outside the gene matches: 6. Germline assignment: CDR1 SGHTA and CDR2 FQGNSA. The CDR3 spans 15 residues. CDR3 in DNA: TGTGCCAGCAGCTTCAGGGGGCGCAAGGACACTGAAGCTTTCTTT. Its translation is CASSFRGRKDTEAFF.

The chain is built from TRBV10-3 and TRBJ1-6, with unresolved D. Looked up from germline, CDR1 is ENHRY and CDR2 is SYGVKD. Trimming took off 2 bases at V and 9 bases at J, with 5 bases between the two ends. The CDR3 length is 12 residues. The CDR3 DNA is TGTGCCATCAGTGAGCCTTCTTCACCCCTCCACTTT. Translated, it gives CAISEPSSPLHF.

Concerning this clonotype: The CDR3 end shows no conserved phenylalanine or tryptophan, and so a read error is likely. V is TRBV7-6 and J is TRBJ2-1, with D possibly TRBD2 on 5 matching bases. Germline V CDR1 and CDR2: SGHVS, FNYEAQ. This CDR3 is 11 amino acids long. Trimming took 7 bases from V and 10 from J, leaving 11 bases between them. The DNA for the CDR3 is TGTGCCAGCATTCTAGCAGGCGAGCAGTTCTCC. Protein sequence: CASILAGEQFS.

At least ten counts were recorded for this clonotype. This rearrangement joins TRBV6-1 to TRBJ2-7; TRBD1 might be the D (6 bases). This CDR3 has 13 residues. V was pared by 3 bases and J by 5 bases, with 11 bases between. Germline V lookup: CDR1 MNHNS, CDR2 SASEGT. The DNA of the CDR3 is TGTGCCAGCAGTGAGGGACACCTCAACGAGCAGTACTTC. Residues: CASSEGHLNEQYF.

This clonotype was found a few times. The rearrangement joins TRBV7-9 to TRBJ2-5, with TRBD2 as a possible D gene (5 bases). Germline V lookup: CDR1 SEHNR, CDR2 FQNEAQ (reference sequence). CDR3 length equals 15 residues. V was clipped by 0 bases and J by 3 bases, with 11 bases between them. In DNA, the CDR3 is TGTGCCAGCAGCTTAGCGGTTAAGGGAGAAGAGACCCAGTACTTC. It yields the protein CASSLAVKGEETQYF. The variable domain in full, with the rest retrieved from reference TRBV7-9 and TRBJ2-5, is DTGVSQNPRHKITKRGQNVTFRCDPISEHNRLYWYRQTLGQGPEFLTYFQNEAQLEKSRLLSDRFSAERPKGSFSTLEIQRTEQGDSAMYLCASSLAVKGEETQYFGPGTRLLVL.

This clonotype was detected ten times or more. This chain's CDR3 is CASSSEGDPGTQYF. The CDR3, as DNA: TGTGCCAGCAGCTCAGAGGGCGACCCTGGGACCCAGTACTTC. V gene TRBV7-9 combines with J gene TRBJ2-5; tentatively, D is TRBD2 (5 bases). The CDR3 is 14 amino acids. V shed 4 bases and J shed 7 bases, with 16 bases lying between them. The germline CDR1 and CDR2 sequences are SEHNR and FQNEAQ (reference sequence).

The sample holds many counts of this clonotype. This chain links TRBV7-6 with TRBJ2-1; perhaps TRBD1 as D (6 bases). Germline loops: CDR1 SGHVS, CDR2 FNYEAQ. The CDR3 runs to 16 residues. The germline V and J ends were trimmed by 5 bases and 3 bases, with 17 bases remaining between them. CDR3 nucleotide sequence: TGTGCCAGCAGCCCCCGAGGGGGATCCTACTACAATGAGCAGTTCTTC. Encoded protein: CASSPRGGSYYNEQFF.